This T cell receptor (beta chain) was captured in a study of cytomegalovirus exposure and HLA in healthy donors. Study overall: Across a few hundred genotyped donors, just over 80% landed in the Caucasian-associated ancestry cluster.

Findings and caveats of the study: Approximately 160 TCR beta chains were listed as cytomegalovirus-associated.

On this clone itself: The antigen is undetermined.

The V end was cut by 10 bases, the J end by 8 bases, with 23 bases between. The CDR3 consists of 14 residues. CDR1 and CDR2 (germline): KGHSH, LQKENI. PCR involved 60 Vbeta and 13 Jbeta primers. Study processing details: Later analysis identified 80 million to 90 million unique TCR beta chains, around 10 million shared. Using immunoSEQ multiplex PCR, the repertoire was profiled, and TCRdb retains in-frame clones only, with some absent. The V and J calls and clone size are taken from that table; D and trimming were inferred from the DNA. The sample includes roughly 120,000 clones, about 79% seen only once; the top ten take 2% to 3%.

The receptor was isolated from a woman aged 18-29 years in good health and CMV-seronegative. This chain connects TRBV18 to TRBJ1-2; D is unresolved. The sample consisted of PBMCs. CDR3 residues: CAIPSGEGVHGYTF. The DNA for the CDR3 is TGTGCCATCCCTAGCGGGGAGGGTGTCCACGGCTACACCTTC.